Each of the 27 T cell receptor beta chains below was sequenced from the same sample in a study of beta chain features in type 1 diabetes. The study reverse transcribed the entire isolated RNA, so it sequenced expressed TCRB transcripts. Measured with immunoSEQ multiplex PCR; TCRdb has only the in-frame clones, and not every one. The table has over 500,000 clones, roughly 15% seen once; the top ten hold about 0.097%. Sequences were obtained from naive CD4+ T cells from blood. These receptors were obtained from a man aged 18-30 years in good health.

Only a few counts were recorded for this clone. The chain couples TRBV7-2 to TRBJ1-1, with TRBD1 as a possible D gene (5 bases). Trimming took off 8 bases at V and 1 base at J, with 23 bases between the two ends. This CDR3 has 17 residues. Germline CDR1 reads SGHTA; CDR2 reads FQGNSA. CDR3 sequence reads: CASGMGRENQRNTEAFF. The CDR3 DNA is TGTGCCAGCGGGATGGGACGCGAGAATCAACGGAACACTGAAGCTTTCTTT. Together with reference TRBV7-2 and TRBJ1-1, the CDR3 gives the full variable domain: GAGVSQSPSNKVTEKGKDVELRCDPISGHTALYWYRQSLGQGLEFLIYFQGNSAPDKSGLPSDRFSAERTGGSVSTLTIQRTQQEDSAVYLCASGMGRENQRNTEAFFGQGTRLTVV.

This clone has more than one count but fewer than ten. The chain couples TRBV30 to TRBJ1-6; 7 bases are shared with TRBD1. Germline V gives CDR1 GTSNPN, CDR2 SVGIG (reference sequence). V was pared by 5 bases and J by 7 bases, with 8 bases of the junction left unmatched. This CDR3 has 14 residues. The CDR3 loop reads CAWVSGTDNSPLHF. CDR3 nucleotides: TGTGCCTGGGTCTCCGGGACAGACAATTCACCCCTCCACTTT.

This chain joins TRBV11-1 and TRBJ2-7; the D gene is possibly TRBD1 (6 bases). Germline CDR1 is SGHAT and CDR2 is FQDESV (reference sequence). V dropped 5 bases and J dropped 5 bases, with 13 bases sitting between them. The length of the CDR3 is 13 residues. The CDR3 protein is CASSPGTRDEQYF. CDR3 nucleotides: TGTGCCAGCAGCCCCGGGACAAGGGACGAGCAGTACTTC.

This clone has more than one count but fewer than ten. The chain has TRBV28 and TRBJ2-2; D is perhaps TRBD2 (6 bases). From germline, CDR1 is MDHEN and CDR2 SYDVKM. V was cut by 2 bases and J by 4 bases, with 8 bases left in between. The CDR3 consists of 14 residues. CDR3 region: CASSLLASTGELFF. In nucleotides, the CDR3 is TGTGCCAGCAGTTTACTAGCGTCCACCGGGGAGCTGTTTTTT. Together with reference TRBV28 and TRBJ2-2, the CDR3 gives the full variable domain: DVKVTQSSRYLVKRTGEKVFLECVQDMDHENMFWYRQDPGLGLRLIYFSYDVKMKEKGDIPEGYSVSREKKERFSLILESASTNQTSMYLCASSLLASTGELFFGEGSRLTVL.

This clone was detected a few times. V and J are TRBV30 and TRBJ2-1; perhaps D is TRBD1 or TRBD2 (5 bases each). Germline CDR1 and CDR2: GTSNPN and SVGIG (reference sequence). This CDR3 comprises 12 residues. V lost 8 bases and J 2 bases, leaving 10 bases between the germline ends. CDR3 residues: CAGDHTYNEQFF. CDR3 nucleotides: TGTGCCGGGGACCATACCTACAATGAGCAGTTCTTC.

This clone was observed a few times. The chain combines TRBV20-1 with TRBJ2-7, with D possibly matching TRBD2 (6 bases). V lost 7 bases, J lost 5 bases, and 12 bases lay in between. This CDR3 is 11 amino acids long. From germline, CDR1 is DFQATT and CDR2 SNEGSKA (reference sequence). The CDR3 sequence is CSVGTFNEQYF. Here the CDR3 DNA reads TGCAGTGTAGGGACTTTCAACGAGCAGTACTTC.

This clone turned up a few times. The chain joins TRBV7-3 to TRBJ1-5, with D hard to call. Looked up from germline, CDR1 is SGHTA and CDR2 is FQGTGA. Trimming cost V 5 bases and J 7 bases, with 15 bases left between them. The CDR3 is 14 amino acids. In DNA, the CDR3 is TGTGCCAGCAGCCCGACACCAACGGGACAGCCCCAGCATTTT. This codes for CASSPTPTGQPQHF.

The chain couples TRBV27 to TRBJ2-7, with 11 bases lining up with TRBD2. The CDR3 runs 14 residues. CDR1 and CDR2 from the germline V gene are MNHEY and SMNVEV (reference sequence). The V gene end was trimmed by 5 bases and the J gene end by 3 bases; junction bases not matched to a gene: 3. The CDR3 sequence is CASSPGTSGYEQYF. CDR3 sequence (DNA): TGTGCCAGCAGTCCAGGGACTAGCGGCTACGAGCAGTACTTC.

This clone has more than one count but fewer than ten. The CDR3 DNA is TGTGCCAGCAGTGGGATCTATCAGCCCCAGCATTTT. It encodes CASSGIYQPQHF. The chain is built from TRBV2 and TRBJ1-5; no clear D. The CDR3 is 12 residues long. Germline CDR1 and CDR2: SNHLY and FYNNEI. Trimming cost V 4 bases and J 5 bases, with 6 bases left between them.

The chain combines TRBV6-6 with TRBJ2-3, with a possible D match to TRBD1 (6 bases). From germline, CDR1 is MNHNY and CDR2 SVGAGI (reference sequence). The ends were cut back, 5 bases at V and 3 bases at J, with 15 bases in the middle. The CDR3 contains 15 residues. The CDR3 DNA follows: TGTGCCAGCAGTGTAGACAGGCGGAGTACAGATACGCAGTATTTT. Encoded protein: CASSVDRRSTDTQYF.

The chain is built from TRBV7-2 and TRBJ1-5; 7 positions match TRBD1. Trimming removed 5 bases from V and 4 bases from J; junction bases left unmatched: 8. The CDR3 covers 15 residues. CDR1 SGHTA and CDR2 FQGNSA come from the germline V gene. The CDR3: CASSPGQSLNQPQHF. Here the CDR3 DNA reads TGTGCCAGCAGCCCGGGACAGTCCCTTAATCAGCCCCAGCATTTT.

This clone was found a few times. The V call is TRBV4-3, the J call TRBJ2-1; D gene unclear. Trimming took 0 bases from V and 6 from J, leaving 6 bases between them. The CDR3 is 13 residues long. The germline gives CDR1 LGHNA, CDR2 YSLEER. The CDR3 is CASSQDRFNEQFF. The CDR3, as DNA: TGCGCCAGCAGCCAAGATAGGTTCAATGAGCAGTTCTTC.

This clone was seen a few times. The rearrangement uses TRBV5-6 and TRBJ2-5, with TRBD1 matching 8 bases. Trimming at V came to 1 base and at J to 5 bases, leaving 7 bases not matched to a gene. The germline V gene has CDR1 SGHDT and CDR2 YYEEEE. The CDR3 is 15 residues long. DNA for the CDR3: TGTGCCAGCAGCTTGTTCGGACAGGGAATGGAGACCCAGTACTTC. Amino acid sequence: CASSLFGQGMETQYF. Based on the CDR3 plus reference TRBV5-6 and TRBJ2-5, the full variable domain is DAGVTQSPTHLIKTRGQQVTLRCSPKSGHDTVSWYQQALGQGPQFIFQYYEEEERQRGNFPDRFSGHQFPNYSSELNVNALLLGDSALYLCASSLFGQGMETQYFGPGTRLLVL.

V and J are TRBV7-8 and TRBJ2-7; 9 bases agree with TRBD1. The germline V gene has CDR1 SGHVS and CDR2 FQNEAQ. Trimming cost V 4 bases and J 6 bases; bases outside gene matches: 13. This CDR3 has 16 residues. CDR3 coding DNA: TGTGCCAGCAGCTCGAGAAACACAGGGGGCAGCTTCGAGCAGTACTTC. It codes for CASSSRNTGGSFEQYF.

This chain joins TRBV19 and TRBJ1-2; 7 nucleotides agree with TRBD1. Trimming at V came to 7 bases and at J to 4 bases, leaving 12 bases not matched to a gene. Germline V CDR1 and CDR2: LNHDA, SQIVND (reference sequence). The CDR3 spans 15 residues. The CDR3 is CASKAAGRGLYGYTF. In nucleotides, the CDR3 is TGTGCCAGTAAGGCGGCAGGTAGGGGGCTCTATGGCTACACCTTC.

This clone was counted between two and nine times. J is TRBJ2-7 and V is TRBV5-4; possible D gene TRBD2, 5 bases. This CDR3 spans 13 amino acids. Germline CDR1 and CDR2: SGHNT and YYREEE (reference sequence). Trimming pared 5 bases from V and 0 bases from J, leaving 9 bases between. This CDR3 reads CASRTGVSYEQYF. The CDR3 nucleotides read TGTGCCAGCAGGACCGGGGTCTCCTACGAGCAGTACTTC.

The table lists this clone with a few counts. The chain uses TRBV7-9 and TRBJ2-3; the D is unclear. This CDR3 has 15 amino acids. CDR1 and CDR2 from the germline V gene are SEHNR and FQNEAQ (reference sequence). V was pared by 2 bases and J by 2 bases, with 11 bases between. CDR3 sequence reads: CASSLILGSTDTQYF. CDR3 sequence (DNA): TGTGCCAGCAGCTTAATCCTTGGATCCACAGATACGCAGTATTTT.

The V call is TRBV7-2, the J call TRBJ2-3; 8 nucleotides align to TRBD2. Losses at the gene ends were 5 bases for V and 2 bases for J; bases not matched to a gene: 9. Germline CDR1 SGHTA, CDR2 FQGNSA. The CDR3 runs 16 residues. The CDR3 region is CASSLRMRGDTDTQYF. CDR3 DNA sequence: TGTGCCAGCAGCCTACGTATGCGGGGGGACACAGATACGCAGTATTTT.

This clone was recorded a few times. This rearrangement joins TRBV27 to TRBJ1-3; D is unclear. This CDR3 has 14 amino acids. The germline V gene has CDR1 MNHEY and CDR2 SMNVEV (reference sequence). V lost 5 bases, J lost 2 bases, and 10 bases lay in between. CDR3 loop: CASSPKGAGNTIYF. The CDR3 nucleotides read TGTGCCAGCAGTCCTAAGGGAGCTGGAAACACCATATATTTT.

V is TRBV5-1 and J is TRBJ2-3; possible D gene TRBD2, 5 bases. V lost 0 bases to trimming and J lost 0 bases, with 11 bases between them. CDR3 length equals 16 residues. From germline, CDR1 is SGHRS and CDR2 YFSETQ. CDR3 in DNA: TGCGCCAGCAGCTTGGCCAAACGGGAAAGCACAGATACGCAGTATTTT. The encoded protein is CASSLAKRESTDTQYF.

The chain recombines TRBV11-2 with TRBJ2-3; 7 nucleotides align to TRBD1. Per the germline V gene, CDR1 is SGHAT and CDR2 is FQNNGV. Trimming cost V 1 base and J 3 bases; bases outside gene matches: 10. The CDR3 extends over 17 amino acids. The CDR3 nucleotides are TGTGCCAGCAGCTTAGCCCTTCGACAGGGTGGTACAGATACGCAGTATTTT. This encodes CASSLALRQGGTDTQYF.

This clone has more than one count but fewer than ten. The rearrangement uses TRBV18 and TRBJ2-7; 9 positions agree with TRBD1. Per germline, CDR1 KGHSH and CDR2 LQKENI. Germline trimming cut 1 base from V and 3 bases from J; bases unmatched to any gene: 4. CDR3 size: 15 residues. The CDR3 DNA follows: TGTGCCAGCTCACCACTGGCGGACAGGGGCTACGAGCAGTACTTC. This translates into CASSPLADRGYEQYF.

The V gene is TRBV5-6, the J gene TRBJ2-7, with 10 bases identical to TRBD2. The junction had 11 bases not matched to a gene; V was cut back by 4 bases and J by 4 bases. CDR1 is SGHDT, CDR2 YYEEEE, per germline. The CDR3 extends over 16 amino acids. DNA for the CDR3: TGTGCCAGCAGCCGTCGGCTAGCGGGGGCGAAATACGAGCAGTACTTC. Encoded protein: CASSRRLAGAKYEQYF.

There are a few counts of this clone. V and J are TRBV30 and TRBJ2-4; no reliable D call. V lost 1 base and J lost 3, with 16 bases in between. CDR3 size: 16 residues. CDR1 is GTSNPN and CDR2 is SVGIG in the germline V gene (reference sequence). In DNA form, the CDR3 reads TGTGCCTGGAGTGAACCCTCGAATGGACGCAAAAACATTCAGTACTTC. This translates into CAWSEPSNGRKNIQYF.

In its sample, this clone was seen a few times. The J gene is TRBJ1-1, the V gene TRBV28; tentative D call: TRBD1 (6 bases). Per the germline V gene, CDR1 is MDHEN and CDR2 is SYDVKM. This CDR3 comprises 16 residues. The germline V and J ends were trimmed by 4 bases and 5 bases, with 20 bases remaining between them. The CDR3 DNA reads as TGTGCCAGCAGTTACCTCAGGACAGCTTCGAGAACTGAAGCTTTCTTT. It yields the protein CASSYLRTASRTEAFF.

This chain links TRBV27 with TRBJ1-6, with TRBD1 as a possible D gene (5 bases). The V gene lost 3 bases and the J gene lost 7 bases, with 19 bases spanning the gap. The germline V gene has CDR1 MNHEY and CDR2 SMNVEV (reference sequence). The CDR3 totals 17 residues. CDR3 loop: CASSFLRGRIQNSPLHF. The DNA of the CDR3 is TGTGCCAGCAGTTTCCTCCGGGGACGGATACAAAATTCACCCCTCCACTTT.

The chain links TRBV27 to TRBJ2-6; D may be TRBD1 (6 bases). Per the germline V gene, CDR1 is MNHEY and CDR2 is SMNVEV (reference sequence). Trimming left V 4 bases short and J 0 bases short, with 16 bases between. The CDR3 length is 18 residues. CDR3: CASSSATGKVSGANVLTF. CDR3 nucleotide sequence: TGTGCCAGCAGTTCGGCTACAGGGAAGGTCTCTGGGGCCAACGTCCTGACTTTC.